The 26 T cell receptor beta chains below come from one sample, sequenced in a study of T cell repertoires in cytomegalovirus infection (dated by TCRdb to the late 2010s). Sequencing instrument: Illumina HiSeq 1500. Clones were called with MiXCR by TCRdb after fastp trimmed the public reads at Q25, and only in-frame beta chains were retained. All rows with the same CDR3 protein become a single entry with the most common DNA and genes. In all, the sample holds 300,000 to 400,000 distinct CDR3 sequences, and 18% of those were seen once. Together, the top ten hold roughly 9% of the sample. The sample consisted of PBMCs. These receptors were obtained from a human donor in good health (CMV status not recorded). Some clones in this sample may be carry-over from other donors' samples.

This clonotype was counted a few times. This chain connects TRBV18 to TRBJ1-4; D call uncertain. Germline V gene lookup returns CDR1 KGHSH and CDR2 LQKENI. This CDR3 is built from 14 residues. Between the trimmed V and J ends, which lost 6 bases and 6 bases, there was a span of 14 bases. Here the CDR3 DNA reads TGTGCCAGCTCCGAACGGGGTTCGTATGAAAAACTGTTTTTT. It yields the protein CASSERGSYEKLFF.

The sample holds a few counts of this clonotype. V and J are TRBV29-1 and TRBJ1-1; possibly TRBD1 for D (5 bases). Germline CDR1 is SQVTM and CDR2 is ANQGSEA. There are 13 residues in the CDR3. Deletions cut 5 bases from V and 3 bases from J, with 13 bases between. This chain's CDR3 is CSVRTGGYTEAFF. The CDR3 DNA reads as TGCAGCGTTAGGACGGGGGGGTACACTGAAGCTTTCTTT.

This clonotype has a count of ten or more. The genes are TRBV12-3 or TRBV12-4 and TRBJ2-5; tentative D call: TRBD2 (6 bases). The CDR3 loop spans 14 amino acids. Trimming cost V 6 bases and J 5 bases, with 16 bases left between them. The CDR3 DNA reads TGTGCCAGCAGCCGCGGGACTCCTGGGGAGACCCAGTACTTC. This encodes CASSRGTPGETQYF.

Ten or more counts support this clonotype. This chain connects TRBV7-2 to TRBJ1-1; TRBD1 aligns across 10 bases. The CDR3 is 16 residues long. The germline V gene encodes CDR1 SGHTA and CDR2 FQGNSA. V lost 5 bases to trimming and J lost 1 base; unmatched junction nucleotides: 7. CDR3 DNA sequence: TGTGCCAGCAGCCCCCTCGGGACAGGGGCGAACACTGAAGCTTTCTTT. It is translated as CASSPLGTGANTEAFF.

This clonotype was counted many times. V is TRBV7-9 and J is TRBJ2-5, with D unclear. CDR3 length: 13 amino acids. V gave up 5 bases and J gave up 5 bases, with 12 bases separating them. Germline CDR1 is SEHNR and CDR2 is FQNEAQ (reference sequence). This chain's CDR3 is CASSPSGVETQYF. The CDR3 DNA reads TGTGCCAGCAGCCCCTCTGGAGTGGAGACCCAGTACTTC. Full variable domain (rest looked up from reference TRBV7-9 and TRBJ2-5): DTGVSQNPRHKITKRGQNVTFRCDPISEHNRLYWYRQTLGQGPEFLTYFQNEAQLEKSRLLSDRFSAERPKGSFSTLEIQRTEQGDSAMYLCASSPSGVETQYFGPGTRLLVL.

This clonotype has a count of ten or more. The rearrangement uses TRBV7-2 and TRBJ2-5; 7 nucleotides match TRBD2. Trimming removed 5 bases from V and 6 bases from J; junction bases left unmatched: 9. CDR3 length equals 14 residues. Germline CDR1 is SGHTA and CDR2 is FQGNSA. CDR3 coding DNA: TGTGCCAGCAGCACCCGACTAGCAGGGCAGACCCAGTACTTC. Protein: CASSTRLAGQTQYF.

This clonotype was recorded many times. The chain uses TRBV7-9 and TRBJ2-3; TRBD2 matches 8 bases. The CDR3 consists of 16 residues. Germline V gene data show CDR1 as SEHNR and CDR2 as FQNEAQ (reference sequence). Trimming cost V 5 bases and J 0 bases; bases outside gene matches: 7. The CDR3 DNA reads as TGTGCCAGCAGCCCCCTCTCTAGCGGGAGCACAGATACGCAGTATTTT. It codes for CASSPLSSGSTDTQYF.

The chain carries TRBV7-2 and TRBJ1-6, with TRBD1 as a possible D gene (5 bases). The CDR3 runs to 17 residues. The ends were cut back, 0 bases at V and 9 bases at J, with 18 bases in the middle. Germline lookup yields CDR1 SGHTA and CDR2 FQGNSA. The CDR3 DNA follows: TGTGCCAGCAGCTTAGCGTTTGGGCAGGGAGGAGTTTCACCCCTCCACTTT. Translated, it gives CASSLAFGQGGVSPLHF.

This clonotype was counted only a few times. The chain uses TRBV2 and TRBJ1-2, with D hard to call. CDR3 length: 14 amino acids. V lost 1 base and J 1 base, leaving 7 bases between the germline ends. Germline loops: CDR1 SNHLY, CDR2 FYNNEI. The CDR3 region has the DNA TGTGCCAGCAGTGAAGGAACACGTAACTATGGCTACACCTTC. Protein product: CASSEGTRNYGYTF.

This clonotype appeared a few times. The chain has TRBV7-6 and TRBJ1-4, with 10 nucleotides matching TRBD1. The J segment lost 7 bases and the V segment lost 5 bases, leaving 7 bases of the junction unmatched. The CDR3 consists of 15 residues. Germline V gene data show CDR1 as SGHVS and CDR2 as FNYEAQ. This CDR3 reads CASSPLRDRGEKLFF. CDR3 nucleotide sequence: TGTGCCAGCAGCCCCCTTCGGGACAGGGGTGAAAAACTGTTTTTT.

This clonotype was detected ten times or more. This rearrangement joins TRBV7-8 to TRBJ1-5; D unresolved. This CDR3 is 15 amino acids long. V gave up 6 bases and J gave up 2 bases, with 14 bases separating them. Germline CDR1 SGHVS, CDR2 FQNEAQ. The CDR3 region has the DNA TGTGCCAGCAGGCGGAATCCCGGACGCAATCAGCCCCAGCATTTT. Translation gives CASRRNPGRNQPQHF.

V and J are TRBV20-1 and TRBJ2-7; 8 positions match TRBD2. This CDR3 has 12 amino acids. Germline values: CDR1 DFQATT, CDR2 SNEGSKA (reference sequence). J gave up 5 bases and V 6 bases, and 6 bases lay outside the gene matches. Here the CDR3 reads CSAAGGVDEQYF. The CDR3 DNA is TGCAGTGCGGCGGGAGGAGTGGACGAGCAGTACTTC.

This clonotype was seen many times. This chain links TRBV7-2 with TRBJ1-5; TRBD1 is a possible D gene (5 bases). The CDR3 length is 15 residues. The germline V and J ends were trimmed by 4 bases and 5 bases, with 15 bases remaining between them. Looked up from germline, CDR1 is SGHTA and CDR2 is FQGNSA. The CDR3 is CASSSPKGIDQPQHF. DNA of the CDR3: TGTGCCAGCAGCTCTCCCAAGGGGATCGATCAGCCCCAGCATTTT. Drawing the rest from reference TRBV7-2 and TRBJ1-5, the complete variable domain is GAGVSQSPSNKVTEKGKDVELRCDPISGHTALYWYRQSLGQGLEFLIYFQGNSAPDKSGLPSDRFSAERTGGSVSTLTIQRTQQEDSAVYLCASSSPKGIDQPQHFGDGTRLSIL.

This clonotype has a handful of counts. The chain carries TRBV24-1 and TRBJ1-5, with unresolved D. V dropped 7 bases and J dropped 1 base, with 13 bases sitting between them. The germline V gene has CDR1 KGHDR and CDR2 SFDVKD. The CDR3 contains 15 residues. This CDR3 reads CATRKKSGSNQPQHF. DNA of the CDR3: TGTGCCACCAGAAAGAAATCGGGAAGCAATCAGCCCCAGCATTTT.

CDR3 DNA: TGTGCCAGCAGTCGGACGGCCCGAGGGTCTGAAGCTTTCTTT. It encodes CASSRTARGSEAFF. The genes are TRBV6-5 and TRBJ1-1, with unresolved D. The CDR3 is 14 residues long. The V end lost 5 bases, the J end lost 6 bases, and 16 bases lay between the germline ends. Germline V CDR1 and CDR2: MNHEY, SVGAGI.

V gene TRBV7-2 combines with J gene TRBJ1-2; no definite D call. Trimming stripped 5 bases from V and 8 bases from J, with 9 bases between. Germline V gene sequence: CDR1 SGHTA, CDR2 FQGNSA. The CDR3 covers 11 residues. CDR3 nucleotides: TGTGCCAGCAGCCTAAACCGGGGCTACACCTTC. Translating gives CASSLNRGYTF.

The V gene is TRBV2, the J gene TRBJ2-3; D not resolved. CDR1 is SNHLY and CDR2 is FYNNEI in the germline V gene. This CDR3 has 14 amino acids. V was trimmed by 6 bases and J by 2 bases, leaving 12 bases between them. CDR3 protein: CASRGQTNTDTQYF. DNA for the CDR3: TGTGCCAGCAGGGGCCAGACCAACACAGATACGCAGTATTTT.

This rearrangement joins TRBV2 to TRBJ2-1; TRBD2 aligns across 7 bases. Germline assignment: CDR1 SNHLY and CDR2 FYNNEI. The CDR3 covers 14 residues. The ends lost 1 base at V and 10 bases at J; junction bases unmatched: 7. CDR3: CASSEGPSGPEQFF. The DNA of the CDR3 is TGTGCCAGCAGTGAAGGCCCTAGCGGACCCGAGCAGTTCTTC.

The chain couples TRBV30 to TRBJ2-1; D is uncertain. V lost 7 bases, J lost 6 bases, and 13 bases lay in between. The CDR3 length is 12 residues. Per germline, CDR1 GTSNPN and CDR2 SVGIG (reference sequence). Written as DNA, the CDR3 is TGTGCCTTGGAGATCTCAGCCAATGAGCAGTTCTTC. This codes for CALEISANEQFF. The full variable domain, with the rest looked up from reference TRBV30 and TRBJ2-1, is SQTIHQWPATLVQPVGSPLSLECTVEGTSNPNLYWYRQAAGRGLQLLFYSVGIGQISSEVPQNLSASRPQDRQFILSSKKLLLSDSGFYLCALEISANEQFFGPGTRLTVL.

This clonotype was seen more than once but under ten times. V usage is TRBV2 and J usage is TRBJ2-1; D is uncertain. There are 13 residues in the CDR3. Germline CDR1 is SNHLY and CDR2 is FYNNEI. Trimming removed 2 bases from V and 5 bases from J, with 7 bases in between. The CDR3 DNA reads TGTGCCAGCAGTGAACTACGGGACAATGAGCAGTTCTTC. Its protein product is CASSELRDNEQFF.

This clonotype has ten or more counts. The J gene is TRBJ2-3, the V gene TRBV7-9; TRBD2 matches at 10 bases. V lost 4 bases to trimming and J lost 2 bases; unmatched junction nucleotides: 9. The CDR3 loop spans 17 amino acids. The germline V gene has CDR1 SEHNR and CDR2 FQNEAQ (reference sequence). CDR3 in DNA: TGTGCCAGCAGCTCCAGAGTAGCGGGGGGATCCACAGATACGCAGTATTTT. Protein: CASSSRVAGGSTDTQYF.

This clonotype was seen more than once but under ten times. The chain links TRBV3-1 to TRBJ1-4; 9 bases are a match to TRBD1. V lost 4 bases and J lost 4; bases outside the gene matches: 4. Germline CDR1 and CDR2: LGHDT and YNNKEL (reference sequence). The CDR3 is 15 residues long. The CDR3 loop is CASSRRTGVNEKLFF. DNA for the CDR3: TGTGCCAGCAGCCGTAGGACAGGGGTTAATGAAAAACTGTTTTTT.

This clonotype was seen a few times. The gene calls are TRBV19 and TRBJ1-1; D is undetermined. Germline V gene data show CDR1 as LNHDA and CDR2 as SQIVND (reference sequence). V was clipped by 1 base and J by 0 bases, with 9 bases between them. This CDR3 is 15 amino acids long. The chain's CDR3 is CASSIGGRLNTEAFF. DNA of the CDR3: TGTGCCAGTAGTATAGGCGGCAGACTGAACACTGAAGCTTTCTTT. The entire variable domain, with the rest obtained from reference TRBV19 and TRBJ1-1, is as follows: DGGITQSPKYLFRKEGQNVTLSCEQNLNHDAMYWYRQDPGQGLRLIYYSQIVNDFQKGDIAEGYSVSREKKESFPLTVTSAQKNPTAFYLCASSIGGRLNTEAFFGQGTRLTVV.

A few counts support this clonotype. The V call is TRBV11-2, the J call TRBJ2-7; 12 bases align to TRBD1. V was clipped by 0 bases and J by 1 base; unmatched bases: 7. Germline CDR1 SGHAT, CDR2 FQNNGV. The CDR3 contains 18 residues. The CDR3 protein is CASSLEGQGQGASYEQYF. CDR3 DNA sequence: TGTGCCAGCAGCTTAGAGGGGCAGGGACAGGGGGCATCCTACGAGCAGTACTTC.

The rearrangement joins TRBV7-9 to TRBJ2-5; no clear D. With 4 bases removed from V and 2 bases from J, the gap between germline ends came to 14 bases. CDR3 size: 15 residues. The germline CDR1 and CDR2 sequences are SEHNR and FQNEAQ (reference sequence). CDR3 coding DNA: TGTGCCAGCAGCTGGCCCGGGCAAGGACAAGAGACCCAGTACTTC. It codes for CASSWPGQGQETQYF.

This clonotype was counted many times. The chain joins TRBV12-3 or TRBV12-4 to TRBJ1-5, with D possibly matching TRBD1 (5 bases). The ends were cut back, 6 bases at V and 9 bases at J, with 9 bases in the middle. The length of the CDR3 is 11 residues. The CDR3 DNA reads TGTGCCAGCAGCCGTCAGGGGCCCCAGCATTTT. Protein: CASSRQGPQHF.